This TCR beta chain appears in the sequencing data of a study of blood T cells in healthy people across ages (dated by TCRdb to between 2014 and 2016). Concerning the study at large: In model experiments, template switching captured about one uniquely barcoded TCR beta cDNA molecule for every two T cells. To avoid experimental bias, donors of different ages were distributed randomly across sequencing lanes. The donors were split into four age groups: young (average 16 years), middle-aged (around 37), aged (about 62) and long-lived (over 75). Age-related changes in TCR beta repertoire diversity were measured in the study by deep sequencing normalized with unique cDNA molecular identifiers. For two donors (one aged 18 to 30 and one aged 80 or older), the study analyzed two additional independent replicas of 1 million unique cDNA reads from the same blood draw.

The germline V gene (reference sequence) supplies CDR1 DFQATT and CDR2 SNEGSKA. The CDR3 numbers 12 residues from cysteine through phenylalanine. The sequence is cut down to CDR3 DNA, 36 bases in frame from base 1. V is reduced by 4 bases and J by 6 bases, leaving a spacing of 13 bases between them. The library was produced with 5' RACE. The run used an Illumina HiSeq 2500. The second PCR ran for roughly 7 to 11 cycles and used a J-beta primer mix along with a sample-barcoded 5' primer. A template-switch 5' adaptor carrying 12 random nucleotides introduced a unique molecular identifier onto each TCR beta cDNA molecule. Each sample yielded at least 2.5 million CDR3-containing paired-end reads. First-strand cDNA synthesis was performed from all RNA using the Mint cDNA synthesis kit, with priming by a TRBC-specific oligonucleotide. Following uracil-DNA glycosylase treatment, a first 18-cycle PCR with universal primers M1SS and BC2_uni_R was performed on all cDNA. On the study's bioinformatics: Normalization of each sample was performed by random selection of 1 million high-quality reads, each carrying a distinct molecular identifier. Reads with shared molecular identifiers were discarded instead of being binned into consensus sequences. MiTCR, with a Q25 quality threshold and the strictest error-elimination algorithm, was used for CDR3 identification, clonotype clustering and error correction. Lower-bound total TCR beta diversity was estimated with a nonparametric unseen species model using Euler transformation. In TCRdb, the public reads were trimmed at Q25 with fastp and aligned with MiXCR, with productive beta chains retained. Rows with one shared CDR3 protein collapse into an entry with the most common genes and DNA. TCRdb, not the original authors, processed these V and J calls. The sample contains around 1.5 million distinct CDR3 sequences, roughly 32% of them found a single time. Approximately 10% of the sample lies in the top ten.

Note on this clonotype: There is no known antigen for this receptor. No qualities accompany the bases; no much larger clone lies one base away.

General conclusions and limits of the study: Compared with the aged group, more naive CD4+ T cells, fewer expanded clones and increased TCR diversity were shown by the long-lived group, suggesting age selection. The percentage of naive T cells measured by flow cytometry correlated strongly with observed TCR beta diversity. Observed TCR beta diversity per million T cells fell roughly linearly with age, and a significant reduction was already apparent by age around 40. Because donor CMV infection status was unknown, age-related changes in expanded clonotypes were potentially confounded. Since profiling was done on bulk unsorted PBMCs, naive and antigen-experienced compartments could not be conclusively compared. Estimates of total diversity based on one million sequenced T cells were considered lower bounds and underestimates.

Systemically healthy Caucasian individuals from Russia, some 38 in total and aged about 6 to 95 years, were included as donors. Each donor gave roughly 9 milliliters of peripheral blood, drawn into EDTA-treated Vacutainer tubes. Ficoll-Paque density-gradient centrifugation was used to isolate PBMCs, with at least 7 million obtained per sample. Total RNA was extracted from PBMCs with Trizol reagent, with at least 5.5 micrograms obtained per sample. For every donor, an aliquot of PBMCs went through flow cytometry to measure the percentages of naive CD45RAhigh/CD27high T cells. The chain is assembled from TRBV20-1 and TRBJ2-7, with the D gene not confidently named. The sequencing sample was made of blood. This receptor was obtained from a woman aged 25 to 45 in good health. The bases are TGCAGTGCTACTCGATCGCGCGGCGAGCAGTACTTC. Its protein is CSATRSRGEQYF.